These 6 T cell receptor beta chains share one sample of origin, sequenced in a study of blood T cell repertoires in COVID-19. Measured with immunoSEQ multiplex PCR; TCRdb has only the in-frame clones, and not every one. The sample yields over 250,000 clones, 85% to 90% seen once. What was sequenced was peripheral blood. The receptors derive from a woman aged 50 to 60 with COVID-19, enrolled during active disease.

The chain links TRBV4-2 to TRBJ2-4; 10 nucleotides line up with TRBD2. The V and J ends lost 2 bases and 6 bases, in that order; junction bases with no gene match: 4. Germline CDR1 reads LGHNA; CDR2 reads YNFKEQ. CDR3 size: 15 residues. The DNA for the CDR3 is TGTGCCAGCAGCCAATCGCAGCGGGAGGGAAACATTCAGTACTTC. It is translated as CASSQSQREGNIQYF.

The CDR3 DNA sequence: TGTGCCAGCAGCTTCGGACAGGGAAGGTACGAGCAGTACTTC. This encodes CASSFGQGRYEQYF. The chain couples TRBV7-9 to TRBJ2-7; 8 bases align to TRBD1. CDR1 is SEHNR and CDR2 is FQNEAQ in the germline V gene (reference sequence). This CDR3 contains 14 residues. V shed 3 bases and J 4 bases; nucleotides not matched to a gene: 5.

V and J are TRBV7-2 and TRBJ2-7, with a possible D match to TRBD1 (6 bases). V lost 5 bases and J lost 6, with 17 bases in between. CDR1 SGHTA and CDR2 FQGNSA come from the germline V gene. The CDR3 is made up of 14 amino acids. The CDR3 here is CASSPQGRVVEQYF. As DNA, the CDR3 is TGTGCCAGCAGCCCACAGGGCAGGGTCGTCGAGCAGTACTTC. Looking up the rest from reference TRBV7-2 and TRBJ2-7 gives the full variable domain: GAGVSQSPSNKVTEKGKDVELRCDPISGHTALYWYRQSLGQGLEFLIYFQGNSAPDKSGLPSDRFSAERTGGSVSTLTIQRTQQEDSAVYLCASSPQGRVVEQYFGPGTRLTVT.

This clone was counted a few times. The V gene is TRBV7-3, the J gene TRBJ1-5; the match to TRBD1 covers 10 bases. Germline CDR1 SGHTA, CDR2 FQGTGA. J gave up 4 bases and V 2 bases, and 5 bases lay outside the gene matches. The CDR3 is 16 residues long. The CDR3 here is CASSLSGTGVNQPQHF. Here the CDR3 DNA reads TGTGCCAGCAGCTTATCCGGGACAGGGGTGAATCAGCCCCAGCATTTT. Full variable domain (remainder filled in from reference TRBV7-3 and TRBJ1-5): GAGVSQTPSNKVTEKGKYVELRCDPISGHTALYWYRQSLGQGPEFLIYFQGTGAADDSGLPNDRFFAVRPEGSVSTLKIQRTERGDSAVYLCASSLSGTGVNQPQHFGDGTRLSIL.

The chain recombines TRBV4-2 with TRBJ2-3, with a tentative D call TRBD2 (6 bases). Germline CDR1 and CDR2: LGHNA and YNFKEQ. V was clipped by 5 bases and J by 2 bases, with 20 bases between them. The CDR3 loop spans 17 amino acids. The CDR3 reads CASSSRKARGITDTQYF. Here the CDR3 DNA reads TGTGCCAGCAGCTCACGAAAAGCTCGCGGGATCACAGATACGCAGTATTTT.

The gene calls are TRBV7-2 and TRBJ2-1; maybe TRBD2 (6 bases). This CDR3 region has 15 residues. Trimming stripped 5 bases from V and 4 bases from J, with 15 bases between. CDR1 is SGHTA and CDR2 is FQGNSA in the germline V gene. The DNA of the CDR3 is TGTGCCAGCAGCCCCGGACTACCCATATACAATGAGCAGTTCTTC. Encoded protein: CASSPGLPIYNEQFF. Based on the CDR3 plus reference TRBV7-2 and TRBJ2-1, the full variable domain is GAGVSQSPSNKVTEKGKDVELRCDPISGHTALYWYRQSLGQGLEFLIYFQGNSAPDKSGLPSDRFSAERTGGSVSTLTIQRTQQEDSAVYLCASSPGLPIYNEQFFGPGTRLTVL.